Below, 27 T cell receptor beta chains from the same sample are listed, as sequenced in a study of CD8 T cells in ankylosing spondylitis. Findings of the study overall: A TCR beta motif of eight or nine highly homologous variants seemed to mark ankylosing spondylitis blood.

Antigen specificity for these receptors is unknown. TCRdb called the 5' RACE reads again in MiXCR, with one record for every CDR3 protein. Of fewer than 550,000 distinct CDR3 sequences in the sample, about 5.2% were seen once. The sample taken for sequencing was blood, either unsorted or a sorted T cell fraction (not recorded which). Receptor source: a male donor with ankylosing spondylitis.

At least ten counts were recorded for this clonotype. The chain employs TRBV5-8 and TRBJ1-4; 7 bases are a match to TRBD1. Per the germline V gene, CDR1 is SGHTS and CDR2 is YDEGEE. The J segment lost 8 bases and the V segment lost 0 bases, leaving 10 bases of the junction unmatched. CDR3 length equals 16 residues. CDR3: CASSLAIFRGQEKLFF. For the CDR3, the DNA is TGTGCCAGCAGCTTGGCCATTTTTAGGGGGCAAGAAAAACTGTTTTTT.

This clonotype was counted ten times or more. The chain uses TRBV7-2 and TRBJ1-2, with D possibly being TRBD1 (6 bases). The CDR3 contains 16 residues. Trimming cost V 5 bases and J 5 bases, with 21 bases left between them. CDR1 is SGHTA, CDR2 FQGNSA, per germline. CDR3 in amino acids: CASSISPAGDRYGYTF. The CDR3 DNA reads TGTGCCAGCAGCATATCCCCGGCAGGGGATAGGTATGGCTACACCTTC.

The CDR3 loop reads CSARYMNTGELFF. In DNA form, the CDR3 reads TGCAGTGCTAGATACATGAACACCGGGGAGCTGTTTTTT. V usage is TRBV20-1 and J usage is TRBJ2-2; D call uncertain. The CDR3 has 13 amino acids. Germline V lookup: CDR1 DFQATT, CDR2 SNEGSKA (reference sequence). Trimming took 2 bases from V and 1 from J, leaving 5 bases between them.

This clonotype has at least ten counts. V is TRBV10-3 and J is TRBJ2-1; the D gene is possibly TRBD2 (7 bases). Looked up from germline, CDR1 is ENHRY and CDR2 is SYGVKD. With 4 bases removed from V and 4 bases from J, the gap between germline ends came to 17 bases. The CDR3 runs 16 residues. CDR3 sequence (DNA): TGTGCCATCAGTGGCCAGGGGAGGGGGTCTTACAATGAGCAGTTCTTC. It specifies CAISGQGRGSYNEQFF.

This clonotype was detected many times. V and J are TRBV6-5 and TRBJ1-4; possible D gene TRBD1, 5 bases. V dropped 2 bases and J dropped 7 bases, with 8 bases sitting between them. CDR3 length: 13 residues. Germline assignment: CDR1 MNHEY and CDR2 SVGAGI. CDR3 residues: CASSYGRGEKLFF. CDR3 in DNA: TGTGCCAGCAGTTACGGAAGGGGTGAAAAACTGTTTTTT.

The table lists this clonotype with many counts. The V and J genes are TRBV20-1 and TRBJ1-4; no clear D gene. Deletions cut 3 bases from V and 7 bases from J, with 15 bases between. CDR1 and CDR2 from the germline V gene are DFQATT and SNEGSKA (reference sequence). This CDR3 comprises 14 residues. The chain's CDR3 is CSASLGHAGEKLFF. CDR3 DNA: TGCAGTGCTAGTCTCGGCCATGCAGGTGAAAAACTGTTTTTT.

The table lists this clonotype with many counts. CDR3 protein: CASSVDGRGNQPQHF. The CDR3 DNA is TGTGCCAGCAGCGTAGACGGAAGGGGCAATCAGCCCCAGCATTTT. This chain uses TRBV9 with TRBJ1-5; D ambiguous. The CDR3 is made up of 15 amino acids. The ends were cut back, 0 bases at V and 2 bases at J, with 9 bases in the middle. Germline V gene sequence: CDR1 SGDLS, CDR2 YYNGEE.

This clonotype is a singleton in its sample. One end of the junction fails to match germline, which may point to a read error. The V gene is TRBV7-2, the J gene TRBJ1-5, with TRBD1 matching 7 bases. Germline V gene lookup returns CDR1 SGHTA and CDR2 FQGNSA. CDR3 length: 14 amino acids. The CDR3 spells CASRLDREAQPQHF. CDR3 nucleotide sequence: TGTGCCAGCAGATTAGACAGGGAAGCTCAGCCCCAGCATTTT.

This clonotype has at least ten counts. The chain couples TRBV28 to TRBJ1-2; D is ambiguous. This CDR3 contains 13 residues. Germline-derived CDR1 and CDR2 are MDHEN and SYDVKM. The V end was cut by 3 bases, the J end by 3 bases, with 8 bases between. The CDR3: CASSFPGDYGYTF. CDR3 sequence (DNA): TGTGCCAGCAGTTTCCCCGGGGACTATGGCTACACCTTC.

This clonotype was counted ten times or more. The chain links TRBV5-6 to TRBJ2-7, with D unresolved. CDR3 length equals 13 residues. V shed 0 bases and J shed 5 bases, with 9 bases lying between them. Germline lookup yields CDR1 SGHDT and CDR2 YYEEEE. CDR3 DNA sequence: TGTGCCAGCAGCTTGGTCGAGCTCCACGAGCAGTACTTC. Translated, it gives CASSLVELHEQYF.

This clonotype was detected many times. The chain has TRBV20-1 and TRBJ2-3, with 7 nucleotides matching TRBD1. This CDR3 comprises 14 residues. Per the germline V gene, CDR1 is DFQATT and CDR2 is SNEGSKA (reference sequence). Trimming cost V 4 bases and J 6 bases; bases outside gene matches: 10. The DNA of the CDR3 is TGCAGTGCTACTAAGGGGGCGAGACTGGATACGCAGTATTTT. Amino acid sequence: CSATKGARLDTQYF.

This clonotype was recorded many times. CDR3 bases: TGTGCCATCAGTGAACTCGGACAGGGCGCCTACGAGCAGTACTTC. Translation gives CAISELGQGAYEQYF. V gene TRBV10-3 combines with J gene TRBJ2-7; the match to TRBD1 covers 8 bases. Germline CDR1 ENHRY, CDR2 SYGVKD. Unmatched junction bases numbered 6, after V lost 3 bases and J lost 2 bases. CDR3 size: 15 residues.

This clonotype has a count of ten or more. The V and J genes are TRBV12-3 or TRBV12-4 and TRBJ2-1; 11 bases are shared with TRBD2. V shed 3 bases, J shed 3 bases, and the junction held 4 bases outside the gene matches. The CDR3 has 16 residues. CDR3 sequence: CASSLWGTSGYNEQFF. The CDR3 DNA follows: TGTGCCAGCAGTTTGTGGGGGACTAGCGGCTACAATGAGCAGTTCTTC.

This clonotype has ten or more counts. This chain joins TRBV10-3 and TRBJ1-2, with 8 bases matching TRBD1. After removal of 2 bases from V and 4 bases from J, the junction contained 6 bases not matched to a gene. This CDR3 spans 15 amino acids. Looked up from germline, CDR1 is ENHRY and CDR2 is SYGVKD. CDR3 sequence reads: CAISEMDRAVYGYTF. As DNA, the CDR3 is TGTGCCATCAGTGAGATGGACAGGGCTGTCTATGGCTACACCTTC.

The chain is built from TRBV6-5 and TRBJ2-5; the D call may be TRBD1 or TRBD2 (5 bases each). Per germline, CDR1 MNHEY and CDR2 SVGAGI. The germline V and J ends were trimmed by 4 bases and 9 bases, with 24 bases remaining between them. This CDR3 region has 16 residues. The DNA for the CDR3 is TGTGCCAGCAGTTCTCCAGCCTGGGACGGCCGGGTGGCCCAGTACTTC. This translates into CASSSPAWDGRVAQYF.

This clonotype was observed a handful of times. This chain connects TRBV4-2 to TRBJ2-3; the match to TRBD2 covers 7 bases. CDR3 length equals 18 residues. Germline V gives CDR1 LGHNA, CDR2 YNFKEQ. V was pared by 1 base and J by 2 bases, with 12 bases of the junction left unmatched. The CDR3 DNA reads as TGTGCCAGCAGCCAAGTTTTCAAGACGGGGAGGGACACAGATACGCAGTATTTT. This sequence encodes CASSQVFKTGRDTDTQYF.

This clonotype has ten or more counts. This chain uses TRBV15 with TRBJ2-1; D is unresolved. The CDR3 has 15 amino acids. The ends were cut back, 3 bases at V and 2 bases at J, with 11 bases in the middle. Germline V gene data show CDR1 as LNHNV and CDR2 as YYDKDF (reference sequence). The CDR3: CATSRPGPPYNEQFF. The DNA of the CDR3 is TGTGCCACCAGCAGGCCCGGGCCCCCCTACAATGAGCAGTTCTTC.

This clonotype was seen at least ten times. The V call is TRBV10-3, the J call TRBJ2-3, with 9 bases that match TRBD1. Trimming took 4 bases from V and 2 from J; bases not matched to a gene: 7. This CDR3 region has 16 residues. The germline gives CDR1 ENHRY, CDR2 SYGVKD. In nucleotides, the CDR3 is TGTGCCATCAGTGGGGACAGGGCCGGCGACACAGATACGCAGTATTTT. It specifies CAISGDRAGDTDTQYF.

This clonotype has at least ten counts. This rearrangement joins TRBV28 to TRBJ1-1; D unclear. Per germline, CDR1 MDHEN and CDR2 SYDVKM. Trimming left V 3 bases short and J 2 bases short, with 10 bases between. This CDR3 region has 14 residues. CDR3 residues: CASSLRGSNTEAFF. The CDR3 coding sequence is TGTGCCAGCAGTTTGAGAGGGTCAAACACTGAAGCTTTCTTT.

This clonotype has ten or more counts. In DNA form, the CDR3 reads TGTGCCAGCAGCCTCATCCCAGGGAGTTACCAAGAGACCCAGTACTTC. Its protein is CASSLIPGSYQETQYF. V and J are TRBV9 and TRBJ2-5; D is tentatively TRBD1 or TRBD2 (5 bases each). Trimming pared 4 bases from V and 0 bases from J, leaving 16 bases between. Germline values: CDR1 SGDLS, CDR2 YYNGEE. This CDR3 spans 16 amino acids.

V is TRBV19 and J is TRBJ1-5; weak D call: TRBD1 (5 bases). Trimming stripped 4 bases from V and 0 bases from J, with 10 bases between. Per the germline V gene, CDR1 is LNHDA and CDR2 is SQIVND (reference sequence). The CDR3 spans 15 residues. Here the CDR3 DNA reads TGTGCCAGTAGTAGGGGACTCTTTAGCAATCAGCCCCAGCATTTT. Residues: CASSRGLFSNQPQHF.

This clonotype was detected ten times or more. This chain uses TRBV28 with TRBJ2-7; D perhaps matches TRBD2 (5 bases). Germline loops: CDR1 MDHEN, CDR2 SYDVKM. Trimming took off 7 bases at V and 4 bases at J, with 14 bases between the two ends. CDR3 length equals 13 residues. CDR3 sequence: CASIRGVGYEQYF. The CDR3, as DNA: TGTGCCAGCATCCGGGGAGTCGGTTACGAGCAGTACTTC.

This clonotype was seen at least ten times. This rearrangement joins TRBV18 to TRBJ2-3; the D is unclear. Trimming took off 8 bases at V and 1 base at J, with 10 bases between the two ends. This CDR3 comprises 13 residues. The germline V gene has CDR1 KGHSH and CDR2 LQKENI. This chain's CDR3 is CASAPSGTDTQYF. The CDR3 region has the DNA TGTGCCAGCGCTCCCTCGGGCACAGATACGCAGTATTTT.

This clonotype was counted at least ten times. The chain couples TRBV27 to TRBJ1-1; D is undetermined. The CDR3 is made up of 14 amino acids. Looked up from germline, CDR1 is MNHEY and CDR2 is SMNVEV (reference sequence). V lost 3 bases and J 4 bases, leaving 12 bases between the germline ends. CDR3 DNA sequence: TGTGCCAGCAGTTTTTTCGGGTTGGGCACTGAAGCTTTCTTT. This gives the protein CASSFFGLGTEAFF.

This clonotype was recorded many times. The genes are TRBV15 and TRBJ2-1; the D call may be TRBD1 or TRBD2 (6 bases each). The germline V gene encodes CDR1 LNHNV and CDR2 YYDKDF (reference sequence). The ends were cut back, 2 bases at V and 5 bases at J, with 10 bases in the middle. The CDR3 loop spans 14 amino acids. The CDR3 reads CATSRRGRNNEQFF. The CDR3 coding sequence is TGTGCCACCAGCAGACGGGGGCGGAACAATGAGCAGTTCTTC.

This clonotype was seen ten or more times. The V gene is TRBV5-5, the J gene TRBJ2-1, with D hard to call. CDR3 length: 15 amino acids. V lost 4 bases and J lost 0, with 11 bases in between. Germline V gene lookup returns CDR1 SGHKS and CDR2 YYEKEE (reference sequence). The CDR3 region is CASSQTPSSYNEQFF. The CDR3 nucleotides are TGTGCCAGCAGCCAAACTCCCAGCTCCTACAATGAGCAGTTCTTC. Combining the CDR3 with reference TRBV5-5 and TRBJ2-1 gives the whole variable domain DAGVTQSPTHLIKTRGQQVTLRCSPISGHKSVSWYQQVLGQGPQFIFQYYEKEERGRGNFPDRFSARQFPNYSSELNVNALLLGDSALYLCASSQTPSSYNEQFFGPGTRLTVL.

Many counts were recorded for this clonotype. V usage is TRBV24-1 and J usage is TRBJ1-2; TRBD1 agrees at 8 bases. The length of the CDR3 is 11 residues. With 11 bases clipped from V and 7 bases from J, the junction kept 5 bases outside the gene matches. Germline V gene lookup returns CDR1 KGHDR and CDR2 SFDVKD. This CDR3 reads CAIQTGVGYTF. The CDR3 region has the DNA TGTGCCATCCAGACAGGGGTTGGCTACACCTTC.